The 19 T cell receptor beta chains below come from one sample, sequenced in a study of PD-1 blockade in classical Hodgkin lymphoma. Exposure to brentuximab vedotin varied, and each patient had relapsed following autologous stem cell transplantation. The assay was immunoSEQ multiplex PCR, and TCRdb's table has in-frame clones only and misses some. The sample includes 40,000 to 50,000 clones, around 87% of them seen just once. The specimen comprised peripheral blood mononuclear cells (PBMCs), sampled before the second cycle of nivolumab. The origin of the receptors is a human donor with classical Hodgkin lymphoma.

The rearrangement links TRBV10-3 to TRBJ1-2; D is perhaps TRBD1 (5 bases). This CDR3 is 13 amino acids long. CDR1 ENHRY and CDR2 SYGVKD come from the germline V gene. With 11 bases removed from V and 0 bases from J, the gap between germline ends came to 13 bases. The CDR3 reads CASQQEANYGYTF. In nucleotides, the CDR3 is TGTGCCTCGCAACAGGAGGCTAACTATGGCTACACCTTC.

The chain has TRBV5-4 and TRBJ1-2; 7 bases are a match to TRBD1. Germline trimming cut 6 bases from V and 4 bases from J; bases unmatched to any gene: 9. Germline lookup yields CDR1 SGHNT and CDR2 YYREEE (reference sequence). There are 14 residues in the CDR3. The CDR3 coding sequence is TGTGCCAGCACCCGACGACAGGGCGGCTATGGCTACACCTTC. It encodes CASTRRQGGYGYTF.

The chain carries TRBV9 and TRBJ2-7; D is perhaps TRBD2 (6 bases). The CDR3 covers 14 residues. Per the germline V gene, CDR1 is SGDLS and CDR2 is YYNGEE. Trimming removed 3 bases from V and 3 bases from J, with 13 bases in between. CDR3 in DNA: TGTGCCAGCAGCGCCCACGGGACTTTCTACGAGCAGTACTTC. This translates into CASSAHGTFYEQYF. Drawing the rest from reference TRBV9 and TRBJ2-7, the complete variable domain is DSGVTQTPKHLITATGQRVTLRCSPRSGDLSVYWYQQSLDQGLQFLIQYYNGEERAKGNILERFSAQQFPDLHSELNLSSLELGDSALYFCASSAHGTFYEQYFGPGTRLTVT.

The rearrangement links TRBV5-4 to TRBJ2-1; 9 nucleotides agree with TRBD1. Germline V gives CDR1 SGHNT, CDR2 YYREEE (reference sequence). With 0 bases clipped from V and 6 bases from J, the junction kept 10 bases outside the gene matches. The CDR3 totals 17 residues. The CDR3 is CASSLAMGQGARNEQFF. CDR3 in DNA: TGTGCCAGCAGCTTGGCGATGGGACAGGGTGCACGCAATGAGCAGTTCTTC.

The chain has TRBV9 and TRBJ2-1; 7 nucleotides align to TRBD2. The trim removed 1 base at V and 2 bases at J, leaving 6 bases unmatched. Per the germline V gene, CDR1 is SGDLS and CDR2 is YYNGEE. This CDR3 is built from 16 residues. Here the CDR3 reads CASSVTGRRTYNEQFF. The CDR3 nucleotides read TGTGCCAGCAGCGTAACCGGGAGGAGGACCTACAATGAGCAGTTCTTC.

V and J are TRBV27 and TRBJ2-2; weak D call: TRBD1 (7 bases). The length of the CDR3 is 15 residues. Looked up from germline, CDR1 is MNHEY and CDR2 is SMNVEV (reference sequence). Trimming took 5 bases from V and 3 from J, leaving 13 bases between them. CDR3 DNA sequence: TGTGCCAGCAGTCAGGGGGGTTTATACACCGGGGAGCTGTTTTTT. Its protein is CASSQGGLYTGELFF.

This sequence joins TRBV6-1 and TRBJ2-7, with D perhaps matching TRBD1 (5 bases). The V gene's germline CDR1 is MNHNS and CDR2 SASEGT. The V end lost 1 base, the J end lost 2 bases, and 12 bases lay between the germline ends. This CDR3 spans 15 amino acids. This chain's CDR3 is CASSEGRAMTYEQYF. CDR3 coding DNA: TGTGCCAGCAGTGAAGGCAGGGCCATGACCTACGAGCAGTACTTC.

This clone was counted a few times. The J gene is TRBJ1-2, the V gene TRBV27; no clear D. The CDR3 is 17 amino acids. The V gene lost 4 bases and the J gene lost 8 bases, with 26 bases spanning the gap. Germline assignment: CDR1 MNHEY and CDR2 SMNVEV (reference sequence). The CDR3 nucleotides are TGTGCCAGCAGTTCCTCTTTAACCCCTTCCGACGGTGTCGGCTACACCTTC. Translated, it gives CASSSSLTPSDGVGYTF.

The chain joins TRBV19 to TRBJ2-5; 7 positions match TRBD1. V trimming: 5 bases; J trimming: 6 bases; junction bases outside the gene matches: 9. The CDR3 contains 14 residues. From germline, CDR1 is LNHDA and CDR2 SQIVND (reference sequence). CDR3 DNA: TGTGCCAGTAGTTCCCGGACAGGTACCAAGACCCAGTACTTC. Its translation: CASSSRTGTKTQYF.

V gene TRBV19 combines with J gene TRBJ2-3; 7 bases match TRBD2. The germline gives CDR1 LNHDA, CDR2 SQIVND (reference sequence). Losses at the gene ends were 7 bases for V and 2 bases for J; bases not matched to a gene: 6. The CDR3 consists of 14 residues. CDR3 amino acids: CASKRRGDTDTQYF. The DNA of the CDR3 is TGTGCCAGTAAGCGTCGGGGGGACACAGATACGCAGTATTTT.

This CDR3 reads CASSRQEDTEAFF. In DNA form, the CDR3 reads TGTGCCAGCAGTAGACAGGAGGACACTGAAGCTTTCTTT. The V call is TRBV6-4, the J call TRBJ1-1, with D possibly being TRBD1 (6 bases). V was trimmed by 5 bases and J by 3 bases, leaving 10 bases between them. Germline assignment: CDR1 MRHNA and CDR2 SNTAGT. The CDR3 runs 13 residues.

This chain connects TRBV18 to TRBJ2-7; 9 positions match TRBD1. J lost 5 bases, V lost 3 bases, and 11 bases had no gene match. The CDR3 is 16 residues long. In germline, CDR1 is KGHSH, CDR2 LQKENI. The CDR3 sequence is CASSPQTSGTGNEQYF. Here the CDR3 DNA reads TGTGCCAGCTCACCCCAAACTTCCGGGACAGGGAACGAGCAGTACTTC.

V is TRBV11-2 and J is TRBJ1-2, with TRBD1 matching over 10 bases. The CDR3 runs 15 residues. The junction had 11 bases not matched to a gene; V was cut back by 5 bases and J by 8 bases. From germline, CDR1 is SGHAT and CDR2 FQNNGV. The CDR3 loop is CASSLDRGQRKGYTF. In DNA, the CDR3 is TGTGCCAGCAGCCTCGACAGGGGGCAAAGAAAAGGCTACACCTTC.

The V and J genes are TRBV21-1 and TRBJ2-7; TRBD1 is the table's D call, not checked against the DNA. TRBV21-1 is annotated as a pseudogene. The CDR3 is 13 residues long. Here the CDR3 DNA reads TGTGCCAGATTACAGGAGTTCCTTTGCGAGCAGTACTTC. It yields the protein CARLQEFLCEQYF.

This chain connects TRBV2 to TRBJ2-3; tentatively, D is TRBD2 (5 bases). CDR3 size: 13 residues. Trimming removed 8 bases from V and 6 bases from J, with 15 bases in between. The germline V gene has CDR1 SNHLY and CDR2 FYNNEI. The CDR3 DNA reads as TGTGCCAGCTTACAAGCTCCGGGGGATACGCAGTATTTT. It yields the protein CASLQAPGDTQYF.

The CDR3: CASSATDTQYF. CDR3 DNA: TGTGCCAGCAGCGCTACAGATACGCAGTATTTT. V is TRBV7-3 and J is TRBJ2-3; D call uncertain. The germline V and J ends were trimmed by 5 bases and 3 bases, with 3 bases remaining between them. Germline CDR1 is SGHTA and CDR2 is FQGTGA. This CDR3 is 11 amino acids long.

The J gene is TRBJ2-5, the V gene TRBV15; TRBD2 agrees at 12 bases. V lost 2 bases and J lost 5; bases outside the gene matches: 12. Germline V gene data show CDR1 as LNHNV and CDR2 as YYDKDF (reference sequence). The CDR3 totals 18 residues. For the CDR3, the DNA is TGTGCCACCAGCAGATCCCGGGGTCTAGCGGGAGGGGGGGAGACCCAGTACTTC. This sequence encodes CATSRSRGLAGGGETQYF.

CDR3 residues: CATQRGTEQYF. Here the CDR3 DNA reads TGTGCCACCCAGCGGGGGACCGAGCAGTACTTC. V and J are TRBV28 and TRBJ2-7; 8 bases align to TRBD2. The ends lost 10 bases at V and 6 bases at J; junction bases unmatched: 5. Germline V gene data show CDR1 as MDHEN and CDR2 as SYDVKM. The CDR3 consists of 11 residues.

This clone was counted a single time. V and J are TRBV5-1 and TRBJ1-1; TRBD1 matches at 7 bases. The CDR3 contains 15 residues. J gave up 6 bases and V 0 bases, and 8 bases lay outside the gene matches. Germline assignment: CDR1 SGHRS and CDR2 YFSETQ. CDR3 loop: CASSLDGTASPEAFF. CDR3 bases: TGCGCCAGCAGCTTGGACGGGACAGCCAGTCCTGAAGCTTTCTTT.